This TCR beta chain was identified in a study of shared clonotypes between healthy human individuals. CD45RO negativity and positive selection for CCR7 defined naive CD8 cells, a population that excluded terminally differentiated effector memory CD45RA+ cells. Across several immunoSEQ plates, the genomic DNA of each subset was split evenly. Repertoires were generated with immunoSEQ multiplex PCR, while TCRdb's copy carries only in-frame clones and drops some. The table includes 2 million to 2.5 million clones, around 93% detected once. This CDR3 has 13 residues. From germline, CDR1 is SGHAT and CDR2 FQNNGV. V lost 5 bases and J lost 4, with 8 bases in between.

The sequenced sample consisted of naive CD8+ T cells from PBMCs. The rearrangement links TRBV11-2 to TRBJ2-2; D might be TRBD1 or TRBD2, each matching 6 bases. The clonotype was recovered from a man between 18 and 29 years old in good health. Some clones in this sample may be carry-over from other donors' samples. CDR3 nucleotide sequence: TGTGCCAGCAGCAGGGGGGCCACCGGGGAGCTGTTTTTT. Translation gives CASSRGATGELFF.